The 23 T cell receptor beta chains in this list originate from one sample, sequenced in a study of OX40 agonist ivuxolimab in advanced cancers. The method behind the library was the immunoSEQ multiplex PCR assay. As stored in TCRdb, this immuneACCESS dataset retains in-frame rearrangements with V and J assigned. A fraction of the clones does not appear; measured against another copy, unresolved V genes explain less than half of the discrepancy, and the remainder lacks a known reason. In this sample the table shows tens of thousands of clones, around 90% of which occur a single time. The ten largest clones represent roughly 13% of the sample. Source: CD4+ or CD8+ T cells sorted from blood, taken in a trial of the OX40 agonist ivuxolimab. The receptors were sampled from an adult with an advanced solid tumor such as melanoma, head and neck, liver or kidney cancer.

The chain recombines TRBV11-2 with TRBJ2-7; unclear D gene. V was pared by 6 bases and J by 8 bases, with 11 bases between. The CDR3 has 11 amino acids. CDR1 SGHAT and CDR2 FQNNGV come from the germline V gene. The CDR3 sequence: CASSSRTQQYF. CDR3 sequence (DNA): TGTGCCAGCAGTTCGAGGACGCAGCAGTACTTC.

V usage is TRBV7-9 and J usage is TRBJ1-1; a weak D match, TRBD1 (6 bases). Germline V gives CDR1 SEHNR, CDR2 FQNEAQ (reference sequence). V was clipped by 3 bases and J by 4 bases, with 12 bases between them. CDR3 length: 14 amino acids. The CDR3: CASSLIGGGTEAFF. The CDR3 coding sequence is TGTGCCAGCAGCTTGATAGGGGGGGGCACTGAAGCTTTCTTT.

The gene calls are TRBV9 and TRBJ2-7; 13 bases map to TRBD2. The CDR3 has 15 amino acids. Germline V gene data show CDR1 as SGDLS and CDR2 as YYNGEE. J lost 3 bases, V lost 3 bases, and 3 bases had no gene match. The CDR3 DNA reads TGTGCCAGCAGCGCGGGACTAGCGGGAAACTACGAGCAGTACTTC. The encoded protein is CASSAGLAGNYEQYF.

The rearrangement links TRBV7-9 to TRBJ1-3; D gene ambiguous. V was pared by 5 bases and J by 0 bases, with 14 bases between. This CDR3 has 16 amino acids. The germline gives CDR1 SEHNR, CDR2 FQNEAQ (reference sequence). CDR3 amino acids: CASSPRGVGSGNTIYF. CDR3 bases: TGTGCCAGCAGCCCCAGAGGAGTGGGCTCTGGAAACACCATATATTTT.

The V and J genes are TRBV7-2 and TRBJ1-1; D perhaps matches TRBD1 (6 bases). Germline V gives CDR1 SGHTA, CDR2 FQGNSA. This CDR3 spans 17 amino acids. Trimming removed 2 bases at V and 4 bases at J, with 20 bases between. The CDR3 sequence is CASSLWQGMGLGTEAFF. CDR3 sequence (DNA): TGTGCCAGCAGCTTATGGCAGGGGATGGGGTTGGGCACTGAAGCTTTCTTT.

This sequence joins TRBV18 and TRBJ1-5, with TRBD1 matching over 8 bases. The CDR3 spans 17 residues. Germline V CDR1 and CDR2: KGHSH, LQKENI. V shed 3 bases and J 1 base; nucleotides not matched to a gene: 8. The CDR3 region is CASSPVYRGVSNQPQHF. The CDR3 nucleotides read TGTGCCAGCTCACCTGTATACAGGGGGGTCAGCAATCAGCCCCAGCATTTT.

A few counts support this clone. Other DNA sequences in the same sample also yield this CDR3. V usage is TRBV5-1 and J usage is TRBJ2-5; no definite D call. The ends were cut back, 0 bases at V and 4 bases at J, with 1 base in the middle. Germline CDR1 SGHRS, CDR2 YFSETQ. This CDR3 is 11 amino acids long. This chain's CDR3 is CASSLAETQYF. CDR3 coding DNA: TGCGCCAGCAGCTTGGCAGAGACCCAGTACTTC.

The V gene is TRBV19, the J gene TRBJ1-5, with D possibly TRBD1 on 6 matching bases. CDR1 and CDR2 (germline): LNHDA, SQIVND (reference sequence). The CDR3 length is 15 residues. The V end was cut by 4 bases, the J end by 6 bases, with 16 bases between. CDR3 sequence: CASSNGKGGGQPQHF. CDR3 nucleotides: TGTGCCAGTAGTAATGGGAAGGGGGGTGGTCAGCCCCAGCATTTT.

This clone came up once. This chain links TRBV5-1 with TRBJ2-7; 7 positions agree with TRBD1. Germline CDR1 and CDR2: SGHRS and YFSETQ. Trimming removed 4 bases from V and 3 bases from J; junction bases left unmatched: 4. The CDR3 sequence is 13 residues long. CDR3 nucleotides: TGCGCCAGCAGCGGGGACAGCCGCTACGAGCAGTACTTC. It translates to CASSGDSRYEQYF.

The chain is built from TRBV6-6 and TRBJ1-5; D remains ambiguous. Germline V CDR1 and CDR2: MNHNY, SVGAGI (reference sequence). V shed 2 bases and J shed 0 bases, with 2 bases lying between them. This CDR3 comprises 13 residues. In DNA form, the CDR3 reads TGTGCCAGCAGTTACGATAGCAATCAGCCCCAGCATTTT. Its translation is CASSYDSNQPQHF.

The chain recombines TRBV6-1 with TRBJ2-1; D unclear. Germline assignment: CDR1 MNHNS and CDR2 SASEGT. The CDR3 length is 13 residues. The germline V and J ends were trimmed by 4 bases and 0 bases, with 4 bases remaining between them. CDR3 in amino acids: CASSGDSYNEQFF. The CDR3 DNA follows: TGTGCCAGCAGTGGGGACTCCTACAATGAGCAGTTCTTC.

The chain links TRBV20-1 to TRBJ2-1; a weak D match, TRBD1 (6 bases). The CDR3 is 11 residues long. Trimming stripped 5 bases from V and 12 bases from J, with 14 bases between. CDR1 DFQATT and CDR2 SNEGSKA come from the germline V gene (reference sequence). The CDR3 reads CSALGGLGQFF. Written as DNA, the CDR3 is TGCAGTGCTCTAGGGGGTTTGGGGCAGTTCTTC.

The chain is built from TRBV11-2 and TRBJ1-4, with a possible D match to TRBD1 (6 bases). In germline, CDR1 is SGHAT, CDR2 FQNNGV. This CDR3 has 15 amino acids. V lost 6 bases to trimming and J lost 3 bases, with 14 bases between them. CDR3 loop: CASSLLRGANEKLFF. For the CDR3, the DNA is TGTGCCAGCAGTCTCCTGAGGGGGGCTAATGAAAAACTGTTTTTT.

With regard to this clone: An end of the junction does not agree with germline; a read error may underlie this. This chain links TRBV5-1 with TRBJ2-3; D remains unclear. The CDR3 runs to 9 residues. Germline-derived CDR1 and CDR2 are SGHRS and YFSETQ. CDR3 in DNA: TGCGCCAGCAGCTTGGGCCCGACCTTT. Translating gives CASSLGPTF.

The J gene is TRBJ1-1, the V gene TRBV27; TRBD1 is a possible D gene (5 bases). The ends were cut back, 3 bases at V and 2 bases at J, with 10 bases in the middle. The CDR3 is 14 amino acids. CDR1 and CDR2 from the germline V gene are MNHEY and SMNVEV (reference sequence). The CDR3 is CASSFSGANTEAFF. For the CDR3, the DNA is TGTGCCAGCAGTTTCAGCGGGGCCAACACTGAAGCTTTCTTT.

The chain recombines TRBV9 with TRBJ2-3; 9 bases fit TRBD2. In germline, CDR1 is SGDLS, CDR2 YYNGEE. Germline trimming cut 3 bases from V and 1 base from J; bases unmatched to any gene: 3. The CDR3 sequence is 15 residues long. The CDR3 region has the DNA TGTGCCAGCAGCGCTACTAGCGGGCGCACAGATACGCAGTATTTT. Translation: CASSATSGRTDTQYF.

The genes are TRBV11-2 and TRBJ2-7, with 8 bases aligning to TRBD1. Germline V lookup: CDR1 SGHAT, CDR2 FQNNGV. The CDR3 extends over 17 amino acids. The V segment lost 1 base and the J segment 4 bases; nucleotides outside the gene matches: 12. CDR3 amino acids: CASSLAQPPGGKYEQYF. The CDR3, as DNA: TGTGCCAGCAGCTTAGCCCAACCTCCAGGGGGCAAGTACGAGCAGTACTTC.

In its sample, this clone was seen once. The chain carries TRBV5-8 and TRBJ2-2; D not resolved. Germline V CDR1 and CDR2: SGHTS, YDEGEE. The CDR3 totals 14 residues. V lost 1 base to trimming and J lost 5 bases, with 9 bases between them. Here the CDR3 DNA reads TGTGCCAGCAGCTTGTGGGGAAAGACCGGGGAGCTGTTTTTT. Its protein is CASSLWGKTGELFF.

This sequence joins TRBV30 and TRBJ1-2; 10 bases map to TRBD1. The CDR3 spans 13 residues. Per germline, CDR1 GTSNPN and CDR2 SVGIG (reference sequence). J was trimmed by 7 bases and V by 2 bases; bases with no gene match: 4. The CDR3 loop is CAWSRQGASGYTF. The CDR3 nucleotides read TGTGCCTGGAGTAGACAGGGGGCTTCTGGCTACACCTTC.

The chain joins TRBV19 to TRBJ1-4; weak D call: TRBD1 (6 bases). CDR1 is LNHDA, CDR2 SQIVND, per germline (reference sequence). This CDR3 spans 15 amino acids. Trimming took 4 bases from V and 3 from J, leaving 12 bases between them. CDR3 residues: CASSTPGQANEKLFF. In nucleotides, the CDR3 is TGTGCCAGTAGTACCCCGGGACAAGCTAATGAAAAACTGTTTTTT.

A few counts support this clone. The V gene is TRBV4-1, the J gene TRBJ2-1; no firm D call. CDR3 length: 16 residues. CDR1 and CDR2 from the germline V gene are MGHRA and YSYEKL. Trimming removed 4 bases at V and 0 bases at J, with 13 bases between. CDR3: CASSPSDPNSYNEQFF. DNA for the CDR3: TGCGCCAGCAGCCCCTCGGACCCAAACTCCTACAATGAGCAGTTCTTC.

This clone came up once. The gene calls are TRBV6-1 and TRBJ1-3, with D possibly TRBD1 on 6 matching bases. Trimming left V 5 bases short and J 3 bases short, with 8 bases between. CDR3 size: 13 residues. From germline, CDR1 is MNHNS and CDR2 SASEGT. CDR3 sequence: CASSQTGGNTIYF. CDR3 bases: TGTGCCAGCAGTCAGACAGGTGGAAACACCATATATTTT.

The genes are TRBV5-1 and TRBJ1-4; 7 bases are a match to TRBD1. The CDR3 contains 16 residues. V lost 5 bases, J lost 4 bases, and 11 bases stayed unmatched. Germline CDR1 is SGHRS and CDR2 is YFSETQ. Written as DNA, the CDR3 is TGCGCCAGCAGAACGACAGGGACGGAAGTTAATGAAAAACTGTTTTTT. This sequence encodes CASRTTGTEVNEKLFF.